This T cell receptor (beta chain) was retrieved from a study of T cell changes during pregnancy in multiple sclerosis. Clones were sequenced by immunoSEQ multiplex PCR, and TCRdb holds only the in-frame ones, with some missing. Here the sample spans some 80,000 clones, roughly 90% being singletons. This material consisted of peripheral blood, taken in the first trimester of pregnancy. The TCR sequence derives from a female donor in good health, enrolled as a control in a pregnancy study.

This CDR3 is CASSLGGVNTEAFF. Here the CDR3 DNA reads TGCGCCAGCAGCTTGGGGGGGGTTAACACTGAAGCTTTCTTT. The chain has TRBV5-1 and TRBJ1-1; tentatively, D is TRBD1 (5 bases). The germline V gene has CDR1 SGHRS and CDR2 YFSETQ. The CDR3 consists of 14 residues. V was shortened by 0 bases and J by 2 bases, with 8 bases between the two germline ends.